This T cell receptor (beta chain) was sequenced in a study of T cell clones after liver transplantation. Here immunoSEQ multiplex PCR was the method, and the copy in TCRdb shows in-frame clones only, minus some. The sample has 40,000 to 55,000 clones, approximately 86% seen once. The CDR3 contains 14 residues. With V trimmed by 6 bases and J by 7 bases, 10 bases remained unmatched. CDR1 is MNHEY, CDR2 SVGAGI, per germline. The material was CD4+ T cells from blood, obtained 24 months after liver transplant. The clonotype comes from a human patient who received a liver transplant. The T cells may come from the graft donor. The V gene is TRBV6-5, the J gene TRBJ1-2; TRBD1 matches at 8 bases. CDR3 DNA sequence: TGTGCCAGCAGCCCCCCGGCAGGGGGCCGTGGCTACACCTTC. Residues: CASSPPAGGRGYTF.